The 30 T cell receptor beta chains below were found in one sample sequenced in a study of shared clonotypes between healthy human individuals. Generated by immunoSEQ multiplex PCR, the TCRdb table keeps only in-frame clones and is missing some. The data show roughly 1,800,000 clones, about 94% seen once. Positively selected for CCR7, the CD45RO-negative cells used as naive CD8 cells excluded terminally differentiated effector memory CD45RA+ cells. Sequencing was performed on naive CD8+ T cells sorted from blood. The receptors derive from a man between 18 and 35 years old in good health.

This chain uses TRBV4-2 with TRBJ1-1; TRBD1 might be the D (5 bases). V gave up 4 bases and J gave up 0 bases, with 9 bases separating them. The CDR3 consists of 14 residues. CDR1 is LGHNA, CDR2 YNFKEQ, per germline. As DNA, the CDR3 is TGTGCCAGCAGCCTTCCAGGGATGAACACTGAAGCTTTCTTT. It codes for CASSLPGMNTEAFF.

The chain carries TRBV6-5 and TRBJ2-2; D gene uncertain. The germline gives CDR1 MNHEY, CDR2 SVGAGI. This CDR3 has 15 amino acids. V was trimmed by 0 bases and J by 6 bases, leaving 11 bases between them. This CDR3 is CASSYSEGKPGELFF. CDR3 sequence (DNA): TGTGCCAGCAGTTACTCAGAAGGGAAGCCCGGGGAGCTGTTTTTT.

Concerning this clone: Other DNA sequences in the same sample also yield this CDR3. The chain has TRBV29-1 and TRBJ1-2; 7 bases fit TRBD1. Germline trimming cut 7 bases from V and 3 bases from J; bases unmatched to any gene: 5. The length of the CDR3 is 12 residues. The germline V gene has CDR1 SQVTM and CDR2 ANQGSEA. This CDR3 is CSAVGTDYGYTF. The CDR3 DNA sequence: TGCAGCGCCGTGGGGACAGACTATGGCTACACCTTC.

Note on this clone: Within the sample, other DNA sequences also encode this same CDR3. This chain uses TRBV28 with TRBJ2-2; D is possibly TRBD1 or TRBD2 (5 bases each). The ends were cut back, 6 bases at V and 1 base at J, with 15 bases in the middle. The germline V gene encodes CDR1 MDHEN and CDR2 SYDVKM. The CDR3 is 16 residues long. CDR3 in DNA: TGTGCCAGCAGCTTTCCTAGTGGGGGGAACACCGGGGAGCTGTTTTTT. Amino acids: CASSFPSGGNTGELFF.

The rearrangement joins TRBV4-3 to TRBJ2-5, with 8 bases fitting TRBD2. V was clipped by 0 bases and J by 2 bases; unmatched bases: 8. From germline, CDR1 is LGHNA and CDR2 YSLEER. The CDR3 is 17 residues long. This CDR3 reads CASSQEAGRAHQETQYF. The CDR3 coding sequence is TGCGCCAGCAGCCAAGAGGCCGGGAGGGCCCATCAAGAGACCCAGTACTTC.

The chain uses TRBV9 and TRBJ2-3; TRBD2 aligns across 9 bases. The V and J ends lost 4 bases and 4 bases, in that order; junction bases with no gene match: 10. The CDR3 totals 16 residues. The germline V gene has CDR1 SGDLS and CDR2 YYNGEE. The CDR3 coding sequence is TGTGCCAGCAGCCTGAGAGCGGGAGGAGGTGCAGATACGCAGTATTTT. Translation: CASSLRAGGGADTQYF.

The chain carries TRBV21-1 and TRBJ1-5. TRBV21-1 is labeled a pseudogene. The CDR3 runs 16 residues. The CDR3 nucleotides are TGTGCCAGCAGCAAAGCGCGAGGGGATGGCAATCAGCCCCAGCATTTT. As protein: CASSKARGDGNQPQHF.

This chain links TRBV30 with TRBJ1-2; weak D call: TRBD1 (5 bases). V was pared by 2 bases and J by 8 bases, with 21 bases between. CDR1 is GTSNPN and CDR2 is SVGIG in the germline V gene (reference sequence). This CDR3 has 15 amino acids. The CDR3 region has the DNA TGTGCCTGGAGTTCTGTACTCCCGCAGGGAGAGGGCTACACCTTC. Translation gives CAWSSVLPQGEGYTF.

This clone was detected once. The chain links TRBV11-2 to TRBJ2-7, with D maybe TRBD2 (5 bases). V lost 0 bases to trimming and J lost 0 bases, with 15 bases between them. This CDR3 region has 17 residues. CDR1 and CDR2 (germline): SGHAT, FQNNGV. The CDR3 spells CASSLEGFRDGSYEQYF. The DNA of the CDR3 is TGTGCCAGCAGCTTAGAAGGCTTCCGGGATGGCTCCTACGAGCAGTACTTC. The whole variable domain, filled in from reference TRBV11-2 and TRBJ2-7, reads EAGVAQSPRYKIIEKRQSVAFWCNPISGHATLYWYQQILGQGPKLLIQFQNNGVVDDSQLPKDRFSAERLKGVDSTLKIQPAKLEDSAVYLCASSLEGFRDGSYEQYFGPGTRLTVT.

V and J are TRBV5-6 and TRBJ2-7; D call uncertain. The V end was cut by 0 bases, the J end by 2 bases, with 9 bases between. CDR3 size: 14 residues. Germline V gene data show CDR1 as SGHDT and CDR2 as YYEEEE. Written as DNA, the CDR3 is TGTGCCAGCAGCTTGGGCACGACCACCTACGAGCAGTACTTC. Translation gives CASSLGTTTYEQYF. The full variable domain, completed using reference TRBV5-6 and TRBJ2-7, is DAGVTQSPTHLIKTRGQQVTLRCSPKSGHDTVSWYQQALGQGPQFIFQYYEEEERQRGNFPDRFSGHQFPNYSSELNVNALLLGDSALYLCASSLGTTTYEQYFGPGTRLTVT.

The rearrangement joins TRBV6-6 to TRBJ1-1, with unresolved D. The V gene's germline CDR1 is MNHNY and CDR2 SVGAGI (reference sequence). The CDR3 consists of 14 residues. Trimming left V 6 bases short and J 3 bases short, with 14 bases between. The CDR3 DNA is TGTGCCAGCAGCCCCATGGACCGTCACACTGAAGCTTTCTTT. Translating it yields CASSPMDRHTEAFF.

Concerning this clone: This sample also contains other DNA sequences that code for the same CDR3. The J gene is TRBJ2-5, the V gene TRBV5-8, with 8 bases aligning to TRBD1. With V trimmed by 4 bases and J by 1 base, 3 bases remained unmatched. The CDR3 length is 14 residues. Germline-derived CDR1 and CDR2 are SGHTS and YDEGEE. The CDR3 spells CASSLGTGQETQYF. CDR3 DNA sequence: TGTGCCAGCAGCCTGGGGACAGGCCAAGAGACCCAGTACTTC.

This clone was recorded a few times. This chain connects TRBV4-1 to TRBJ1-6, with D maybe TRBD1 (5 bases). Trimming took 1 base from V and 1 from J, leaving 14 bases between them. Germline loops: CDR1 MGHRA, CDR2 YSYEKL. This CDR3 contains 18 residues. CDR3 residues: CASSQVGGMLSYNSPLHF. The CDR3 nucleotides read TGCGCCAGCAGCCAAGTCGGGGGGATGCTGTCCTATAATTCACCCCTCCACTTT.

A remark on this clone: Other DNA sequences in the sample encode the same CDR3. This rearrangement joins TRBV27 to TRBJ2-2; 10 bases align to TRBD2. The CDR3 consists of 15 residues. Germline-derived CDR1 and CDR2 are MNHEY and SMNVEV (reference sequence). Trimming removed 2 bases from V and 4 bases from J; junction bases left unmatched: 1. The CDR3 loop is CASSLGLAATGELFF. CDR3 nucleotides: TGTGCCAGCAGTTTAGGACTAGCGGCCACCGGGGAGCTGTTTTTT.

The CDR3 region has the DNA TGTGCCAGCAGTTACTCTGCGGGAGGGCCCGGAGATACGCAGTATTTT. Protein product: CASSYSAGGPGDTQYF. V and J are TRBV6-5 and TRBJ2-3; 9 bases match TRBD2. Per the germline V gene, CDR1 is MNHEY and CDR2 is SVGAGI. Losses at the gene ends were 0 bases for V and 5 bases for J; bases not matched to a gene: 6. This CDR3 contains 16 residues.

This clone showed up just once. V and J are TRBV2 and TRBJ2-6; no definite D call. Per the germline V gene, CDR1 is SNHLY and CDR2 is FYNNEI. V was cut by 3 bases and J by 0 bases, with 9 bases left in between. The CDR3 covers 16 residues. The CDR3 is CASSEWKPSGANVLTF. As DNA, the CDR3 is TGTGCCAGCAGTGAGTGGAAACCCTCTGGGGCCAACGTCCTGACTTTC. Full variable domain (missing parts from reference TRBV2 and TRBJ2-6): EPEVTQTPSHQVTQMGQEVILRCVPISNHLYFYWYRQILGQKVEFLVSFYNNEISEKSEIFDDQFSVERPDGSNFTLKIRSTKLEDSAMYFCASSEWKPSGANVLTFGAGSRLTVL.

CDR3 DNA sequence: TGCGCCAGCAGTGATGCCGGGACAGCAAGCTCCTACGAGCAGTACTTC. Translation: CASSDAGTASSYEQYF. The V call is TRBV10-1, the J call TRBJ2-7, with TRBD1 matching over 7 bases. This CDR3 has 16 residues. The germline CDR1 and CDR2 sequences are WNHNN and SYGVQD (reference sequence). Trimming cost V 3 bases and J 0 bases; bases outside gene matches: 8.

The rearrangement uses TRBV4-3 and TRBJ2-7; D possibly corresponds to TRBD2 (5 bases). This CDR3 region has 15 residues. Germline values: CDR1 LGHNA, CDR2 YSLEER. V lost 0 bases to trimming and J lost 3 bases, with 12 bases between them. In nucleotides, the CDR3 is TGCGCCAGCAGCCAAGATGGACTGATGAACTACGAGCAGTACTTC. This encodes CASSQDGLMNYEQYF.

In this sample, this clone turned up a few times. The chain recombines TRBV7-9 with TRBJ1-1; D is perhaps TRBD1 (6 bases). Trimming shortened V by 1 base and J by 7 bases, and 10 bases separated the two germline ends. The CDR3 contains 13 residues. The germline V gene encodes CDR1 SEHNR and CDR2 FQNEAQ (reference sequence). CDR3 DNA: TGTGCCAGCAGCTTAGGGGGGCAGAATGAAGCTTTCTTT. Its translation: CASSLGGQNEAFF.

A word on this clone: This CDR3 is also generated by other DNA sequences in the sample. The chain joins TRBV7-9 to TRBJ2-7, with TRBD1 as a possible D gene (6 bases). CDR1 and CDR2 (germline): SEHNR, FQNEAQ (reference sequence). V gave up 3 bases and J gave up 0 bases, with 9 bases separating them. The CDR3 covers 14 residues. The CDR3 DNA follows: TGTGCCAGCAGCTTGCAAGGGGGCTCCTACGAGCAGTACTTC. Translated, it gives CASSLQGGSYEQYF.

The DNA for the CDR3 is TGTGCCAGCAGCTTCTTTGGGGGTTCCTCCTACGAGCAGTACTTC. Translated: CASSFFGGSSYEQYF. The gene calls are TRBV5-6 and TRBJ2-7; either TRBD1 or TRBD2 may supply D (5 bases each). CDR3 size: 15 residues. Trimming removed 2 bases from V and 0 bases from J, with 12 bases in between. Germline lookup yields CDR1 SGHDT and CDR2 YYEEEE.

The rearrangement links TRBV7-9 to TRBJ1-1, with a tentative D call TRBD1 (5 bases). V lost 4 bases, J lost 7 bases, and 13 bases lay in between. The CDR3 consists of 13 residues. Germline V lookup: CDR1 SEHNR, CDR2 FQNEAQ (reference sequence). In DNA form, the CDR3 reads TGTGCCAGCAGCTGGAGTACAGGCAGTGAAGCTTTCTTT. This sequence encodes CASSWSTGSEAFF.

CDR3 nucleotide sequence: TGCGCCAGCAGCCAAGTGGAGGGCACGGCCGATACGCAGTATTTT. This sequence encodes CASSQVEGTADTQYF. This chain joins TRBV4-1 and TRBJ2-3; D is perhaps TRBD2 (6 bases). Germline CDR1 MGHRA, CDR2 YSYEKL. V was clipped by 1 base and J by 6 bases, with 14 bases between them. The CDR3 is made up of 15 amino acids.

This chain uses TRBV7-8 with TRBJ1-1; 8 bases match TRBD1. CDR3 length: 16 residues. Germline CDR1 is SGHVS and CDR2 is FQNEAQ. After removal of 0 bases from V and 5 bases from J, the junction contained 8 bases not matched to a gene. CDR3 sequence reads: CASSLAAGGARTEAFF. The CDR3 DNA reads as TGTGCCAGCAGCTTAGCCGCAGGGGGCGCGAGGACTGAAGCTTTCTTT. The full variable domain, with the rest looked up from reference TRBV7-8 and TRBJ1-1, is GAGVSQSPRYKVAKRGQDVALRCDPISGHVSLFWYQQALGQGPEFLTYFQNEAQLDKSGLPSDRFFAERPEGSVSTLKIQRTQQEDSAVYLCASSLAAGGARTEAFFGQGTRLTVV.

For the CDR3, the DNA is TGTGCCTGGAGTCCCCTGGACAGGGGATTTTACAATGAGCAGTTCTTC. This encodes CAWSPLDRGFYNEQFF. The chain carries TRBV30 and TRBJ2-1; 9 positions match TRBD1. The CDR3 totals 16 residues. Germline lookup yields CDR1 GTSNPN and CDR2 SVGIG (reference sequence). V shed 2 bases, J shed 4 bases, and the junction held 9 bases outside the gene matches.

The chain carries TRBV9 and TRBJ2-5; D gene uncertain. Germline V gene sequence: CDR1 SGDLS, CDR2 YYNGEE. This CDR3 region has 15 residues. V was clipped by 0 bases and J by 1 base, with 10 bases between them. The CDR3 nucleotides read TGTGCCAGCAGCGTAGGGGGATCGACCCAAGAGACCCAGTACTTC. It encodes CASSVGGSTQETQYF.

V usage is TRBV13 and J usage is TRBJ2-5; 9 nucleotides align to TRBD1. Germline V lookup: CDR1 PRHDT, CDR2 FYEKMQ (reference sequence). V lost 2 bases and J lost 5; bases outside the gene matches: 6. This CDR3 comprises 15 residues. CDR3 bases: TGTGCCAGCAGCTTATCACAGGGGGCGCCGGAGACCCAGTACTTC. Its protein product is CASSLSQGAPETQYF. Full variable domain (remainder filled in from reference TRBV13 and TRBJ2-5): AAGVIQSPRHLIKEKRETATLKCYPIPRHDTVYWYQQGPGQDPQFLISFYEKMQSDKGSIPDRFSAQQFSDYHSELNMSSLELGDSALYFCASSLSQGAPETQYFGPGTRLLVL.

The count of this clone is one. The genes are TRBV7-9 and TRBJ1-4; TRBD1 might be the D (5 bases). This CDR3 spans 18 amino acids. V shed 5 bases and J shed 0 bases, with 19 bases lying between them. CDR1 is SEHNR, CDR2 FQNEAQ, per germline (reference sequence). CDR3 DNA sequence: TGTGCCAGCAGCCTAGGCCAGGGTTCTCTTTCAACTAATGAAAAACTGTTTTTT. This encodes CASSLGQGSLSTNEKLFF.

Regarding this clone: Within the sample, other DNA sequences also encode this same CDR3. The chain couples TRBV6-5 to TRBJ2-7; D is unclear. The V end was cut by 6 bases, the J end by 1 base, with 7 bases between. CDR1 is MNHEY and CDR2 is SVGAGI in the germline V gene. The CDR3 runs 12 residues. CDR3 in DNA: TGTGCCAGCAGGGGCCCTTCCTACGAGCAGTACTTC. This gives the protein CASRGPSYEQYF.

About this clone itself: Within the sample, other DNA sequences also encode this same CDR3. V is TRBV5-6 and J is TRBJ2-7; no clear D gene. Germline CDR1 is SGHDT and CDR2 is YYEEEE. The CDR3 runs 13 residues. V was cut by 0 bases and J by 2 bases, with 6 bases left in between. The CDR3 nucleotides are TGTGCCAGCAGCTTGGACAGTGCCTACGAGCAGTACTTC. This translates into CASSLDSAYEQYF.